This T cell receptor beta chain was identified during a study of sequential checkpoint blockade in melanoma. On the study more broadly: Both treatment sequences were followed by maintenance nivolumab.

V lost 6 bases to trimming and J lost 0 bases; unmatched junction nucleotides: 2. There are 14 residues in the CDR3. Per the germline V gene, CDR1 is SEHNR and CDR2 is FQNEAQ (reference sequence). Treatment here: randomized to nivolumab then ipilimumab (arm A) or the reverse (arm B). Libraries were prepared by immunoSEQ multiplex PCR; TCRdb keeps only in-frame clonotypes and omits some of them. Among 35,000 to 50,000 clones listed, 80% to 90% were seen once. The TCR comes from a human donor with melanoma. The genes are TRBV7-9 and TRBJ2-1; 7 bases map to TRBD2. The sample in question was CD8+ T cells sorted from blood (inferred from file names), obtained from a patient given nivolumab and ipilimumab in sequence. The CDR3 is CASRGGSSYNEQFF. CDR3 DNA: TGTGCCAGCAGGGGGGGGAGCTCCTACAATGAGCAGTTCTTC.